The 19 T cell receptor beta chains listed next were all sequenced from one sample in a study of shared clonotypes between healthy human individuals. Clones were sequenced by immunoSEQ multiplex PCR, and TCRdb holds only the in-frame ones, with some missing. The sample lists approximately 2,300,000 clones, under 95% occurring once. The sequenced sample consisted of naive CD4+ T cells from PBMCs. Described subset: CD45RA+ positively selected. The receptors derive from a man between 18 and 29 years old in good health. Some clones in this sample may be carry-over from other donors' samples.

This clone was detected only once. The gene calls are TRBV5-1 and TRBJ1-2; 8 nucleotides line up with TRBD1. Trimming at V came to 0 bases and at J to 2 bases, leaving 6 bases not matched to a gene. The length of the CDR3 is 16 residues. Germline CDR1 SGHRS, CDR2 YFSETQ. The CDR3 sequence is CASSLDYRQGNYGYTF. CDR3 DNA sequence: TGCGCCAGCAGCTTGGATTACCGACAGGGGAACTATGGCTACACCTTC.

The chain combines TRBV10-1 with TRBJ2-1; a possible D gene is TRBD2 (6 bases). Looked up from germline, CDR1 is WNHNN and CDR2 is SYGVQD (reference sequence). Trimming stripped 0 bases from V and 9 bases from J, with 15 bases between. This CDR3 region has 15 residues. The CDR3 spells CASSESMGGVGEQFF. DNA for the CDR3: TGCGCCAGCAGTGAGTCGATGGGGGGAGTTGGTGAGCAGTTCTTC.

The CDR3 region has the DNA TGTGCCAGCAGTCCGAGAAGGACAGGGGCCGGGGGCCGCAATCAGCCCCAGCATTTT. Its translation: CASSPRRTGAGGRNQPQHF. The chain combines TRBV27 with TRBJ1-5, with 9 bases fitting TRBD1. Losses at the gene ends were 5 bases for V and 2 bases for J; bases not matched to a gene: 16. CDR3 length: 19 residues. Germline V CDR1 and CDR2: MNHEY, SMNVEV (reference sequence).

This chain connects TRBV11-2 to TRBJ2-7, with TRBD2 identical over 9 bases. Germline lookup yields CDR1 SGHAT and CDR2 FQNNGV. The CDR3 is made up of 15 amino acids. The trim removed 5 bases at V and 0 bases at J, leaving 5 bases unmatched. CDR3 residues: CASSLRLADSYEQYF. DNA for the CDR3: TGTGCCAGCAGCCTTCGACTAGCGGACTCCTACGAGCAGTACTTC.

This sequence joins TRBV6-6 and TRBJ1-5, with D unresolved. In germline, CDR1 is MNHNY, CDR2 SVGAGI (reference sequence). This CDR3 has 14 amino acids. The ends were cut back, 8 bases at V and 4 bases at J, with 15 bases in the middle. CDR3 bases: TGTGCCAGCGATACTAAGGCAGGAAATCAGCCCCAGCATTTT. This sequence encodes CASDTKAGNQPQHF.

The chain uses TRBV2 and TRBJ2-2, with D perhaps matching TRBD1 (6 bases). This CDR3 comprises 15 residues. The V end was cut by 1 base, the J end by 7 bases, with 13 bases between. Germline CDR1 and CDR2: SNHLY and FYNNEI. The CDR3 is CASSEEAGEVGELFF. The DNA of the CDR3 is TGTGCCAGCAGTGAAGAGGCAGGGGAAGTCGGGGAGCTGTTTTTT. The full variable domain, completed using reference TRBV2 and TRBJ2-2, is EPEVTQTPSHQVTQMGQEVILRCVPISNHLYFYWYRQILGQKVEFLVSFYNNEISEKSEIFDDQFSVERPDGSNFTLKIRSTKLEDSAMYFCASSEEAGEVGELFFGEGSRLTVL.

J is TRBJ1-2 and V is TRBV11-2, with 7 bases aligning to TRBD1. The V gene's germline CDR1 is SGHAT and CDR2 FQNNGV. There are 15 residues in the CDR3. The V and J ends lost 8 bases and 0 bases, in that order; junction bases with no gene match: 9. CDR3 region: CASGQTGPSNYGYTF. CDR3 nucleotide sequence: TGTGCCAGCGGACAGACAGGGCCTTCTAACTATGGCTACACCTTC.

The table lists this clone with a few counts. The chain employs TRBV5-1 and TRBJ1-1; possible D gene TRBD1, 6 bases. CDR1 and CDR2 from the germline V gene are SGHRS and YFSETQ. Between the trimmed V and J ends, which lost 3 bases and 4 bases, there was a span of 10 bases. The CDR3 totals 13 residues. DNA of the CDR3: TGCGCCAGCAGCTATTCACAGGGCACTGAAGCTTTCTTT. Residues: CASSYSQGTEAFF.

On this clone itself: The sample has other DNA sequences that encode this CDR3 too. The chain joins TRBV28 to TRBJ2-5; the match to TRBD2 covers 7 bases. Per germline, CDR1 MDHEN and CDR2 SYDVKM. J gave up 5 bases and V 1 base, and 7 bases lay outside the gene matches. This CDR3 is 15 amino acids long. Here the CDR3 DNA reads TGTGCCAGCAGTTTATTGGGGCAGGGAGGGGAGACCCAGTACTTC. Its protein is CASSLLGQGGETQYF.

The CDR3 bases are TGTGCCAGCAGTAACGCGGGACAGGGGAGAGAGACCCAGTACTTC. It specifies CASSNAGQGRETQYF. The V call is TRBV6-5, the J call TRBJ2-5; the match to TRBD1 covers 10 bases. The CDR3 runs 15 residues. Germline V gene lookup returns CDR1 MNHEY and CDR2 SVGAGI. Trimming took 5 bases from V and 4 from J; bases not matched to a gene: 7.

The chain carries TRBV2 and TRBJ2-5; D might be TRBD1 (6 bases). The end of the DNA aligns better with TRBJ2-7, so the J call may be wrong. Per the germline V gene, CDR1 is SNHLY and CDR2 is FYNNEI. This CDR3 spans 12 amino acids. CDR3 loop: CASSRDTYEQYF. Here the CDR3 DNA reads TGTGCCAGCAGTCGGGACACCTACGAGCAGTACTTC.

V and J are TRBV5-5 and TRBJ2-7, with D tentatively TRBD1 (5 bases). The germline gives CDR1 SGHKS, CDR2 YYEKEE (reference sequence). V was clipped by 3 bases and J by 4 bases, with 11 bases between them. The CDR3 extends over 13 amino acids. The CDR3 DNA reads TGTGCCAGCAGCTGGGGCGGCCGGTACGAGCAGTACTTC. Its protein product is CASSWGGRYEQYF.

The rearrangement joins TRBV4-3 to TRBJ2-2; a weak D match, TRBD1 (5 bases). The germline gives CDR1 LGHNA, CDR2 YSLEER. This CDR3 is built from 15 residues. V was trimmed by 3 bases and J by 3 bases, leaving 11 bases between them. CDR3 sequence reads: CASSHADRYTGELFF. The CDR3 DNA reads TGCGCCAGCAGCCACGCCGACAGATACACCGGGGAGCTGTTTTTT.

The J gene is TRBJ2-7, the V gene TRBV28; the D is unclear. V was shortened by 2 bases and J by 4 bases, with 15 bases between the two germline ends. This CDR3 comprises 15 residues. Germline CDR1 MDHEN, CDR2 SYDVKM. The CDR3 DNA reads TGTGCCAGCAGTTTAAGCTCGTCTGGAGCATACGAGCAGTACTTC. Amino acids: CASSLSSSGAYEQYF.

The V call is TRBV5-1, the J call TRBJ2-3; D remains unclear. V lost 0 bases to trimming and J lost 6 bases, with 11 bases between them. The length of the CDR3 is 14 residues. Germline CDR1 reads SGHRS; CDR2 reads YFSETQ. CDR3 coding DNA: TGCGCCAGCAGCTTGGAGTATTTCGAGGATACGCAGTATTTT. It encodes CASSLEYFEDTQYF.

The V gene is TRBV7-9, the J gene TRBJ2-5; D may be TRBD1 (6 bases). Between the trimmed V and J ends, which lost 2 bases and 5 bases, there was a span of 12 bases. In germline, CDR1 is SEHNR, CDR2 FQNEAQ (reference sequence). The length of the CDR3 is 14 residues. In nucleotides, the CDR3 is TGTGCCAGCAGCTTAAGGACAGTGGACGAGACCCAGTACTTC. This codes for CASSLRTVDETQYF.

The rearrangement joins TRBV6-5 to TRBJ2-3, with a tentative D call TRBD2 (6 bases). V was trimmed by 3 bases and J by 4 bases, leaving 11 bases between them. The CDR3 has 14 amino acids. Germline-derived CDR1 and CDR2 are MNHEY and SVGAGI. The CDR3 protein is CASSYSTGADTQYF. For the CDR3, the DNA is TGTGCCAGCAGTTATAGTACGGGGGCAGATACGCAGTATTTT.

The chain has TRBV5-6 and TRBJ1-1; 7 bases are a match to TRBD1. Trimming at V came to 0 bases and at J to 6 bases, leaving 5 bases not matched to a gene. The germline V gene encodes CDR1 SGHDT and CDR2 YYEEEE. The CDR3 is 14 residues long. For the CDR3, the DNA is TGTGCCAGCAGCTTGGCTAGGGGGCTACCTGAAGCTTTCTTT. Translated: CASSLARGLPEAFF.

V usage is TRBV7-9 and J usage is TRBJ1-5; the D gene is possibly TRBD1 (6 bases). The germline V and J ends were trimmed by 5 bases and 7 bases, with 18 bases remaining between them. The CDR3 loop spans 15 amino acids. Germline values: CDR1 SEHNR, CDR2 FQNEAQ (reference sequence). The CDR3 coding sequence is TGTGCCAGCAGCCCCAGAGGGGGGAATCGGCAGCCCCAGCATTTT. This gives the protein CASSPRGGNRQPQHF.